This entry describes one T cell receptor beta chain. The data originate from a study of blood T cell repertoires in COVID-19. Those enrolled in Seattle joined during active infection and were followed longitudinally afterward. This CDR3 is 12 amino acids long. Germline trimming cut 5 bases from V and 11 bases from J; bases unmatched to any gene: 8. Germline CDR1 reads MDHEN; CDR2 reads SYDVKM. Data came from immunoSEQ multiplex PCR; TCRdb stores just in-frame clones and leaves some out. Of some 230,000 clones detected, around four fifths appear once; the ten largest clones hold over 7%. The sequenced sample consisted of peripheral blood. The V gene is TRBV28, the J gene TRBJ1-1, with 7 bases lining up with TRBD1. The sequence was obtained from a woman older than 75 with COVID-19, enrolled during active disease. CDR3 sequence: CASSNTGDGAFF. CDR3 bases: TGTGCCAGCAGTAATACAGGGGATGGGGCTTTCTTT.